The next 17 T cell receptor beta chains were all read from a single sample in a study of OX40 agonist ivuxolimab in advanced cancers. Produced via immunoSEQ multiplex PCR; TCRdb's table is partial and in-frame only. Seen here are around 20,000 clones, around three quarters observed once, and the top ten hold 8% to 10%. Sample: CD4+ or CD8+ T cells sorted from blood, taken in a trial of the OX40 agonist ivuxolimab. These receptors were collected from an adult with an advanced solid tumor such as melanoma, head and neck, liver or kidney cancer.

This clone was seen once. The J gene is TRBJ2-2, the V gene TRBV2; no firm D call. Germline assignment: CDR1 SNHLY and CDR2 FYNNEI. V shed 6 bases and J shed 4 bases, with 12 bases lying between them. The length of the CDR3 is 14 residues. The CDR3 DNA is TGTGCCAGCAGAGGTACGACGGGCACCGGGGAGCTGTTTTTT. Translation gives CASRGTTGTGELFF.

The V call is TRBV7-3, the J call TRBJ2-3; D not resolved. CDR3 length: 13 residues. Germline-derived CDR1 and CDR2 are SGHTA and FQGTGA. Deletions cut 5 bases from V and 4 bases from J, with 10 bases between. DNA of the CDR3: TGTGCCAGCAGCCTGAACCAAGCAGATACGCAGTATTTT. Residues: CASSLNQADTQYF.

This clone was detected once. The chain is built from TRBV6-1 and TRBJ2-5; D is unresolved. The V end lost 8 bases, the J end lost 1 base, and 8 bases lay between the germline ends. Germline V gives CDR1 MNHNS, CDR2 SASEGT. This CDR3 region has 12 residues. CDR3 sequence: CASSEFQETQYF. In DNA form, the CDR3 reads TGTGCCAGCTCGGAGTTCCAAGAGACCCAGTACTTC.

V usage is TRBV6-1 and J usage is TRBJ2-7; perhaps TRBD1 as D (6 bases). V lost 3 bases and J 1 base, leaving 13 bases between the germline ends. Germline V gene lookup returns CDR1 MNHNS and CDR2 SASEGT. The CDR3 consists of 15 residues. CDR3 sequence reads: CASSDFEGVSYEQYF. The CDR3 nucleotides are TGTGCCAGCAGTGATTTTGAGGGGGTATCCTACGAGCAGTACTTC.

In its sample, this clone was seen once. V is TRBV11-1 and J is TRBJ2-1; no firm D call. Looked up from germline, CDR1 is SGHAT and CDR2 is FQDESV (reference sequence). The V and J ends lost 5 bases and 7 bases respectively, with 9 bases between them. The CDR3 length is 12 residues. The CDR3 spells CASSRTENEQFF. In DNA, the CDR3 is TGTGCCAGCAGCCGGACGGAAAATGAGCAGTTCTTC.

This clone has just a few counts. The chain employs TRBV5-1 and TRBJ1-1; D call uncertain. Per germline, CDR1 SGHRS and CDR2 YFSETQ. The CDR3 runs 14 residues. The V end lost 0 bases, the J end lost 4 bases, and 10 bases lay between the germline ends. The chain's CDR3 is CASSLDRASTEAFF. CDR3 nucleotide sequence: TGCGCCAGCAGCTTGGATAGAGCCAGCACTGAAGCTTTCTTT.

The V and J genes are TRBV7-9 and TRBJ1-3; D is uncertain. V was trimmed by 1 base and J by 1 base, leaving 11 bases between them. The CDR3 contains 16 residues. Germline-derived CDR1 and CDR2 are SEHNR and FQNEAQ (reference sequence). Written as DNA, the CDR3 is TGTGCCAGCAGCTTAGGCGCGAGATCATCTGGAAACACCATATATTTT. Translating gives CASSLGARSSGNTIYF.

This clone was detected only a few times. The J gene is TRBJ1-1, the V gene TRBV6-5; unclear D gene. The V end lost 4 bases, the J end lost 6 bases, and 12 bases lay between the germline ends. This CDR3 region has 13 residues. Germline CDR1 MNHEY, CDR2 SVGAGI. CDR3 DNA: TGTGCCAGCAGTTCCCCGCGAGGGTCTGAAGCTTTCTTT. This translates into CASSSPRGSEAFF.

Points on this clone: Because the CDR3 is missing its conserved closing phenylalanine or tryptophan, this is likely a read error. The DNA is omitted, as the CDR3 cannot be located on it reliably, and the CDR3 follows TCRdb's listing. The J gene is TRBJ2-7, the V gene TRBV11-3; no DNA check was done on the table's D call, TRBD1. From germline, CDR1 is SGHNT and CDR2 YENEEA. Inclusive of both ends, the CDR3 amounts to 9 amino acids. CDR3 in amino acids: CASSSPTGL.

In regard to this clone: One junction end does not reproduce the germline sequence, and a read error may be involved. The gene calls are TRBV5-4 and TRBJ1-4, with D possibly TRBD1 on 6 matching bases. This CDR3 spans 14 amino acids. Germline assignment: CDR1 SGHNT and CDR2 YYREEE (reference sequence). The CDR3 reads CANSLFTGLKKLFF. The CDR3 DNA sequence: TGTGCCAACAGCTTATTTACAGGGCTCAAAAAACTGTTTTTT.

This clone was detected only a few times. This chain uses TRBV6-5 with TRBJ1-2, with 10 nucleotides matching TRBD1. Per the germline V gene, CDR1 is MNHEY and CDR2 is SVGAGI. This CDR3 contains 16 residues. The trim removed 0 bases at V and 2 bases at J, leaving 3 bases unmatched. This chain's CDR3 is CASSYSRTGGNYGYTF. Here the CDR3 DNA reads TGTGCCAGCAGTTACTCGAGGACAGGGGGAAACTATGGCTACACCTTC.

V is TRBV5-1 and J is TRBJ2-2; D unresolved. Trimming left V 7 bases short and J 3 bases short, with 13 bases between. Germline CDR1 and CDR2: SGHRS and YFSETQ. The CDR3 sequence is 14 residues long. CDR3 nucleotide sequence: TGCGCCAGCGGCAAAACGCCGGACACCGGGGAGCTGTTTTTT. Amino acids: CASGKTPDTGELFF. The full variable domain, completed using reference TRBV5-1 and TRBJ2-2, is KAGVTQTPRYLIKTRGQQVTLSCSPISGHRSVSWYQQTPGQGLQFLFEYFSETQRNKGNFPGRFSGRQFSNSRSEMNVSTLELGDSALYLCASGKTPDTGELFFGEGSRLTVL.

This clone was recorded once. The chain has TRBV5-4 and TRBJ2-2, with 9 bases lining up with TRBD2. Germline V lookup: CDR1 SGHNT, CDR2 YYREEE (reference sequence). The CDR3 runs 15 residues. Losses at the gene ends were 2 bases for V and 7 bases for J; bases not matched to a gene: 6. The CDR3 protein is CASSLGTSRIGELFF. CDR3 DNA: TGTGCCAGCAGCTTAGGGACTAGCCGTATCGGGGAGCTGTTTTTT.

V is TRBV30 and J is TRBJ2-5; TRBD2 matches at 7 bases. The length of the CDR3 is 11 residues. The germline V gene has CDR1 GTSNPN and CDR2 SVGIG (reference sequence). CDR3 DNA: TGTGCTAGCGGGTCCCAAGAGACCCAGTACTTC. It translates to CASGSQETQYF.

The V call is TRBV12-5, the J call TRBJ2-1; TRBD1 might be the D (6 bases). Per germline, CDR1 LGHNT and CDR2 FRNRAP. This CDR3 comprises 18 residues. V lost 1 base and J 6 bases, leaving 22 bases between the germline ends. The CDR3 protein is CASGLATLGTPRPNEQFF. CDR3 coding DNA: TGTGCTAGTGGTTTGGCGACGTTGGGGACACCGAGACCCAATGAGCAGTTCTTC.

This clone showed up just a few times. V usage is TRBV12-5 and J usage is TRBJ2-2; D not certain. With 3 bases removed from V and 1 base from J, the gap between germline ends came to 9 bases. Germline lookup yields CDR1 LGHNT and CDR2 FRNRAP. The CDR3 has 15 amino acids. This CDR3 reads CASGFKAENTGELFF. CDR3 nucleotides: TGTGCTAGTGGTTTTAAGGCAGAGAACACCGGGGAGCTGTTTTTT.

The CDR3 DNA follows: TGTGCCAGCAGTGATGGGGTGGGCTATGGCTACACCTTC. Translated: CASSDGVGYGYTF. The gene calls are TRBV2 and TRBJ1-2; D gene uncertain. Trimming shortened V by 3 bases and J by 4 bases, and 9 bases separated the two germline ends. Germline CDR1 SNHLY, CDR2 FYNNEI. CDR3 length: 13 amino acids. Based on the CDR3 plus reference TRBV2 and TRBJ1-2, the full variable domain is EPEVTQTPSHQVTQMGQEVILRCVPISNHLYFYWYRQILGQKVEFLVSFYNNEISEKSEIFDDQFSVERPDGSNFTLKIRSTKLEDSAMYFCASSDGVGYGYTFGSGTRLTVV.